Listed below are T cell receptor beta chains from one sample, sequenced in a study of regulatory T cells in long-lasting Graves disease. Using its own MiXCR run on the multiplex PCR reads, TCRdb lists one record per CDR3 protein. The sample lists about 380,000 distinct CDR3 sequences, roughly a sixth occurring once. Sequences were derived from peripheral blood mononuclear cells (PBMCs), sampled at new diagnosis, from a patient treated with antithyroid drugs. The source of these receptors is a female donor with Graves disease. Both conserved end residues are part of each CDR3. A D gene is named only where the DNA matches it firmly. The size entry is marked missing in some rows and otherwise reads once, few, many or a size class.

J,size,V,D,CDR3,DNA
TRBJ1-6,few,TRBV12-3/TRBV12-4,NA,CASSSSGADLSSYNSPLHF,TGTGCCAGCAGCTCTTCAGGGGCCGACCTGAGCTCCTATAATTCACCCCTCCACTTT
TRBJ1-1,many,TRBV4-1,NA,CASSQEGLGENTEAFF,TGCGCCAGCAGCCAAGAAGGGCTGGGAGAGAACACTGAAGCTTTCTTT
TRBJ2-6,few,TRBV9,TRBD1,CASSPTTGYGANVLTF,TGTGCCAGCAGCCCAACGACAGGGTACGGGGCCAACGTCCTGACTTTC
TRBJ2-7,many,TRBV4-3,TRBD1,CASSPNDRAREQYF,TGCGCCAGCAGCCCGAACGACAGGGCCCGGGAGCAGTACTTC
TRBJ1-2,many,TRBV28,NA,CASSYDSYYGYTF,TGTGCCAGCAGTTACGACAGCTACTATGGCTACACCTTC
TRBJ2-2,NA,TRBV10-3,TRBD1,CAISDGQGAVGELFF,TGTGCCATCAGCGACGGACAGGGGGCAGTCGGGGAGCTGTTTTTT
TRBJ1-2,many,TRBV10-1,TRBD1,CASSPGTGGHGYTF,TGCGCCAGCAGTCCCGGGACAGGGGGCCATGGCTACACCTTC
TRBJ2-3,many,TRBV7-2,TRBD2,CASSNPAGTEPDTQYF,TGTGCCAGCAGTAACCCAGCGGGGACCGAGCCAGATACGCAGTATTTT
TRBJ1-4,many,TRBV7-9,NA,CASTPTRGEKLFF,TGTGCCAGCACCCCAACTCGGGGTGAAAAACTGTTTTTT
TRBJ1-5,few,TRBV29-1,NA,CSVQDSSNQPQHF,TGCAGCGTCCAGGACAGTAGCAATCAGCCCCAGCATTTT
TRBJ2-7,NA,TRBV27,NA,CASSLSQTAEQYF,TGTGCCAGCAGTTTATCGCAGACAGCCGAGCAGTACTTC
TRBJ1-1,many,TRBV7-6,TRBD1,CASSLRATGGNEAFF,TGTGCCAGCAGCTTAAGGGCGACAGGGGGTAATGAAGCTTTCTTT
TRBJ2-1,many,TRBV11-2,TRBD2,CASSLDRFWLAGVGGLVF,TGTGCCAGCAGCTTAGATCGATTTTGGCTAGCGGGGGTGGGGGGTTTGGTCTTC
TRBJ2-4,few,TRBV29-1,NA,CSVPLGNQNIQYF,TGCAGCGTTCCCCTGGGGAACCAAAACATTCAGTACTTC
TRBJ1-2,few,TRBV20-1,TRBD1,CSAEYRDRVGYTF,TGCAGTGCTGAATACCGGGACAGAGTCGGCTACACCTTC
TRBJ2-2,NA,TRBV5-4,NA,CASSGPPNTGELFF,TGTGCCAGCAGCGGGCCCCCGAACACCGGGGAGCTGTTTTTT
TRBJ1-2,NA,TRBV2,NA,CASSAQANYGYTF,TGTGCCAGCAGTGCGCAGGCGAACTATGGCTACACCTTC
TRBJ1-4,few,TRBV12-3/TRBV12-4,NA,CASSLQGTSIELFF,TGTGCCAGCAGTCTCCAGGGTACTAGTATCGAACTGTTTTTT
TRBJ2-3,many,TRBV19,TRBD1,CASSATGIRTDTQYF,TGTGCCAGCAGTGCGACAGGGATAAGGACAGATACGCAGTATTTT
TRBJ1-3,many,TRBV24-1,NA,CARDYATGPSGNTIYF,TGTGCCCGAGACTACGCCACAGGGCCCTCTGGAAACACCATATATTTT
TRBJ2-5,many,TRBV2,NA,CASMPQEGETQYF,TGTGCCAGCATGCCCCAGGAGGGAGAGACCCAGTACTTC
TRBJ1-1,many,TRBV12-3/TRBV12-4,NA,CASSFQGGSEAFF,TGTGCCAGCAGTTTCCAGGGTGGTTCTGAAGCTTTCTTT
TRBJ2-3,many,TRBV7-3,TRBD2,CASSLLGLAGVSSTDTQYF,TGTGCCAGCAGCTTATTGGGTCTAGCGGGAGTCTCTAGCACAGATACGCAGTATTTT
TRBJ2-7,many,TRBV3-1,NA,CASSQDPGSRAYEQYF,TGTGCCAGCAGCCAAGATCCCGGGAGCAGAGCCTACGAGCAGTACTTC
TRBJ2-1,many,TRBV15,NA,CATSRWENNEQFF,TGTGCCACCAGCAGATGGGAGAACAATGAGCAGTTCTTC
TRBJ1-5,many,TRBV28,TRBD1,CASSLSSLTGKVNQPQHF,TGTGCCAGCAGTTTATCATCCCTGACAGGGAAGGTCAATCAGCCCCAGCATTTT
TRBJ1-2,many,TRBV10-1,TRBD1,CASSSGQGRGYTF,TGCGCCAGCAGTTCCGGACAGGGGAGAGGCTACACCTTC
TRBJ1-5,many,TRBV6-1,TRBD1,CATLGTEYSNQPQHF,TGTGCCACACTGGGGACAGAATATAGCAATCAGCCCCAGCATTTT
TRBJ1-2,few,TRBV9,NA,CASSIQTGANYGYTF,TGTGCCAGCAGCATACAGACAGGAGCTAACTATGGCTACACCTTC
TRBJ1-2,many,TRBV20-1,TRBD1,CRATGYGYTF,TGCAGGGCGACAGGGTATGGCTACACCTTC
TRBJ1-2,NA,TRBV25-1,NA,CASTPSGLDYGYTF,TGTGCCAGCACCCCGTCTGGGCTGGACTATGGCTACACCTTC
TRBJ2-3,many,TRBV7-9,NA,CARSADTQYF,TGTGCCAGGAGTGCAGATACGCAGTATTTT
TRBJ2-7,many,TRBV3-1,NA,CASSQSSEQYF,TGTGCCAGCAGCCAATCCAGCGAGCAGTACTTC
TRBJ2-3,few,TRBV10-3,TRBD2,CAISDGGGMRDTQYF,TGTGCCATCAGTGATGGGGGGGGTATGCGGGATACGCAGTATTTT
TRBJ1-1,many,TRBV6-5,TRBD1,CASSYPGQDSFF,TGTGCCAGCAGTTACCCCGGACAGGATTCTTTCTTT
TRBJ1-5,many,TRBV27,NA,CASSLGRYNQPQHF,TGTGCCAGCAGTTTAGGACGGTACAATCAGCCCCAGCATTTT
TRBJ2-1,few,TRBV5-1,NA,CASTKRGSPLSSYNEQFF,TGCGCCAGCACTAAGCGTGGGTCCCCTTTGAGCTCCTACAATGAGCAGTTCTTC
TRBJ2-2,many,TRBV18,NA,CASSPRGTGELFF,TGTGCCAGCTCCCCCCGGGGAACCGGGGAGCTGTTTTTT
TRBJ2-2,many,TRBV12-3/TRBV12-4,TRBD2,CASSTALAGVFGGELFF,TGTGCCAGCAGTACCGCGCTAGCGGGAGTGTTTGGCGGGGAGCTGTTTTTT
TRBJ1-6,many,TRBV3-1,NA,CASSPTRGGAPLHF,TGTGCCAGCAGCCCCACCCGCGGGGGCGCACCCCTCCACTTT
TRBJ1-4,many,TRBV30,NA,CAWSVGEKLFF,TGTGCCTGGAGTGTGGGAGAAAAACTGTTTTTT
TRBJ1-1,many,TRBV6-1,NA,CASSMDRREAFF,TGTGCCAGCAGTATGGACCGCCGAGAAGCTTTCTTT
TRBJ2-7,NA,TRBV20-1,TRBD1,CSAIPSGTGFYEQYF,TGCAGTGCTATACCCTCCGGGACAGGCTTTTACGAGCAGTACTTC
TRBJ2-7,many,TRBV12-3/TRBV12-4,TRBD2,CASRNRGLGHEQYF,TGTGCCAGCAGGAACCGAGGACTAGGCCACGAGCAGTACTTC
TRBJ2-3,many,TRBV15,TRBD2,CATSSGGTSGFPTQYF,TGTGCCACCAGCAGTGGCGGGACTAGCGGATTCCCTACGCAGTATTTT
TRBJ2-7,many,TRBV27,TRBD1,CASSLSGQGNYEQYF,TGTGCCAGCAGTTTATCGGGACAGGGAAACTACGAGCAGTACTTC
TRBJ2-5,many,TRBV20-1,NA,CSARRPGEETQYF,TGCAGTGCTAGGAGGCCAGGGGAGGAGACCCAGTACTTC
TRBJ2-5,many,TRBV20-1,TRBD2,CSARGLLAGGLPETQYF,TGCAGTGCTAGAGGTCTGCTAGCGGGGGGCTTACCGGAGACCCAGTACTTC
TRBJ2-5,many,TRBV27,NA,CASSPGTSQETQYF,TGTGCCAGCAGTCCTGGGACGAGCCAAGAGACCCAGTACTTC
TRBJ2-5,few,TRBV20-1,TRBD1,CSAHTGGGSETQYF,TGCAGTGCTCATACAGGGGGCGGTTCGGAGACCCAGTACTTC
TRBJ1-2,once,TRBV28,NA,CASAREGNYGYTF,TGTGCCAGCGCCAGGGAAGGAAACTATGGCTACACCTTC